This T cell receptor beta chain was identified during a study of T cell responses to AZD1222 COVID-19 vaccine. Details on this clone: The antigen is undetermined.

Libraries were prepared by immunoSEQ multiplex PCR; TCRdb keeps only in-frame clonotypes and omits some of them. This sample carries approximately 110,000 clones, 88% of them seen once, and the ten largest clones take around 8.4%. The CDR3 is made up of 16 amino acids. Germline V CDR1 and CDR2: KGHDR, SFDVKD. V lost 0 bases, J lost 4 bases, and 12 bases lay in between. Study results and limitations: Receipt of two AZD1222 doses was followed by a rise in Spike-specific TCR breadth and depth.

The V and J genes are TRBV24-1 and TRBJ1-5; D may be TRBD1 (5 bases). The TCR comes from an adult in good health. The sample here was peripheral blood, taken on day 0 of AZD1222 vaccination. CDR3 sequence (DNA): TGTGCCACCAGTGATTTGGGAGGGGCTGGTAATCAGCCCCAGCATTTT. Protein: CATSDLGGAGNQPQHF.